This TCR beta chain is drawn from a study of blood T cells in healthy people across ages. Study-wide results and caveats: Older age went with lower TCR beta diversity per million T cells, in a roughly linear way.

Through a sample-barcoded 5' primer and a J-beta primer mix, a second PCR was run for about 6 to 12 cycles. Each cDNA was tagged by a template-switch adaptor containing 12 random nucleotides. Via MiXCR, TCRdb re-called the 5' RACE reads, giving one row per CDR3 protein. The sample records some 760,000 distinct CDR3 sequences, 25% being singletons. On this clonotype itself: Its antigen is not identified.

These data also featured in a second study, about T cells of mothers and their children.

The sequenced sample was blood. This receptor was identified in a boy aged 10-17 years in good health.

The CDR3 DNA reads TGTGCCAGCAGCTTAGCCGGGACAGGGAGCAATCAGCCCCAGCATTTT. Protein: CASSLAGTGSNQPQHF. The chain links TRBV7-9 to TRBJ1-5, with TRBD1 matching 9 bases. V shed 0 bases, J shed 1 base, and the junction held 1 base outside the gene matches. CDR3 length: 16 amino acids. The V gene's germline CDR1 is SEHNR and CDR2 FQNEAQ (reference sequence).